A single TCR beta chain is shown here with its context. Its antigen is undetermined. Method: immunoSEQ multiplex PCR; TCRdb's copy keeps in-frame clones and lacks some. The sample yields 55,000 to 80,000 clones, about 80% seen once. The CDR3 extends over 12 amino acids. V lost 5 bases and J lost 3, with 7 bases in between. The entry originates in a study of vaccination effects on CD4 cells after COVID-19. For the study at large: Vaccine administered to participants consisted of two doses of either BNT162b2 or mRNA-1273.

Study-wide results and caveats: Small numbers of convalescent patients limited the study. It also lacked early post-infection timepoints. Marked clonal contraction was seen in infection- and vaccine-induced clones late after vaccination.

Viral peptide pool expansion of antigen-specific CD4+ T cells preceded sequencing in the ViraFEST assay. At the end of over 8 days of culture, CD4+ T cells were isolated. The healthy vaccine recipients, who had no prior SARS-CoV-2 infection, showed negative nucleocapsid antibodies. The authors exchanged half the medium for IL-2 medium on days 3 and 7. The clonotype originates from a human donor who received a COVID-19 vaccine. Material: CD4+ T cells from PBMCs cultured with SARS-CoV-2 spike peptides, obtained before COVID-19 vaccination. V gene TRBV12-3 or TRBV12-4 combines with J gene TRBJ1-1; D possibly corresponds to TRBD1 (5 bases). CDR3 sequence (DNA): TGTGCCAGCAGTACAGGCTACACTGAAGCTTTCTTT. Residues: CASSTGYTEAFF.